This T cell receptor (beta chain) was sequenced in a study of OX40 agonist ivuxolimab in advanced cancers. About the research overall: Patients received ivuxolimab, an agonistic anti-OX40 (CD134) antibody. Patients received ivuxolimab, an intravenous treatment, every 2 weeks at 0.01 to 10 mg/kg.

Measured with immunoSEQ multiplex PCR; TCRdb has only the in-frame clones, and not every one. Among 45,000 to 65,000 clones listed, about nine tenths were seen once. This clone was observed once. V lost 5 bases and J lost 5; bases outside the gene matches: 6. From germline, CDR1 is SGHAT and CDR2 FQNNGV. The CDR3 consists of 15 residues. Sequencing was performed on CD4+ or CD8+ T cells sorted from blood, taken in a trial of the OX40 agonist ivuxolimab. The source is an adult with an advanced solid tumor such as melanoma, head and neck, liver or kidney cancer. The chain has TRBV11-2 and TRBJ1-5; 10 bases line up with TRBD1. The CDR3 loop reads CASSVRDRGDQPQHF. In DNA form, the CDR3 reads TGTGCCAGCAGCGTCCGGGACAGGGGAGATCAGCCCCAGCATTTT. Complete variable domain (other parts from reference TRBV11-2 and TRBJ1-5): EAGVAQSPRYKIIEKRQSVAFWCNPISGHATLYWYQQILGQGPKLLIQFQNNGVVDDSQLPKDRFSAERLKGVDSTLKIQPAKLEDSAVYLCASSVRDRGDQPQHFGDGTRLSIL.